The 26 T cell receptor beta chains reported below all come from one sample, sequenced in a study of blood T cell repertoires in COVID-19. Profiling relied on immunoSEQ multiplex PCR, and the TCRdb table lists in-frame clones only, not all of them. The table has 250,000 to 400,000 clones, roughly 90% seen once. Sequencing was done on a sample of peripheral blood. The source is a woman younger than 45 with COVID-19, enrolled during active disease.

The V gene is TRBV6-5, the J gene TRBJ2-1; 9 bases fit TRBD1. Germline V lookup: CDR1 MNHEY, CDR2 SVGAGI. The CDR3 has 15 amino acids. J gave up 6 bases and V 6 bases, and 9 bases lay outside the gene matches. The CDR3 DNA follows: TGTGCCAGCAGGGCCGGGACAGGGAACTCCAATGAGCAGTTCTTC. Its protein is CASRAGTGNSNEQFF.

This chain uses TRBV29-1 with TRBJ2-5, with D possibly being TRBD2 (6 bases). Trimming took off 4 bases at V and 1 base at J, with 13 bases between the two ends. The CDR3 sequence is 14 residues long. Germline-derived CDR1 and CDR2 are SQVTM and ANQGSEA. The CDR3 DNA reads as TGCAGCGTTGGGGGGGAGATGGGCCAAGAGACCCAGTACTTC. Protein sequence: CSVGGEMGQETQYF.

V usage is TRBV29-1 and J usage is TRBJ1-2, with 8 bases lining up with TRBD1. The germline gives CDR1 SQVTM, CDR2 ANQGSEA. The CDR3 contains 12 residues. V shed 6 bases and J 3 bases; nucleotides not matched to a gene: 3. The CDR3 reads CSVATGDYGYTF. In DNA, the CDR3 is TGCAGCGTAGCGACAGGGGACTATGGCTACACCTTC.

This clone was observed once. The chain couples TRBV7-8 to TRBJ2-1; D may be TRBD2 (5 bases). Germline assignment: CDR1 SGHVS and CDR2 FQNEAQ. The CDR3 has 12 residues. V gave up 1 base and J gave up 7 bases, with 5 bases separating them. The CDR3 sequence is CASSLERNEQFF. CDR3 DNA: TGTGCCAGCAGCTTAGAGCGGAATGAGCAGTTCTTC.

The chain carries TRBV28 and TRBJ2-7; tentative D call: TRBD1 (5 bases). The CDR3 extends over 14 amino acids. With 3 bases removed from V and 2 bases from J, the gap between germline ends came to 11 bases. Germline loops: CDR1 MDHEN, CDR2 SYDVKM. DNA of the CDR3: TGTGCCAGCAGTTTCCAGGGATTGGCCTACGAGCAGTACTTC. This encodes CASSFQGLAYEQYF.

V gene TRBV2 combines with J gene TRBJ2-3, with 7 bases aligning to TRBD2. Germline assignment: CDR1 SNHLY and CDR2 FYNNEI. Trimming removed 6 bases from V and 3 bases from J; junction bases left unmatched: 9. The CDR3 runs to 15 residues. This CDR3 is CASSETSVGTDTQYF. CDR3 nucleotides: TGTGCCAGCAGCGAAACTAGCGTGGGAACAGATACGCAGTATTTT.

J is TRBJ1-3 and V is TRBV9; no clear D. The V gene's germline CDR1 is SGDLS and CDR2 YYNGEE. This CDR3 has 14 residues. Trimming took off 0 bases at V and 1 base at J, with 5 bases between the two ends. In DNA form, the CDR3 reads TGTGCCAGCAGCGTAGGAGATTCTGGAAACACCATATATTTT. It yields the protein CASSVGDSGNTIYF. Looking up the rest from reference TRBV9 and TRBJ1-3 gives the full variable domain: DSGVTQTPKHLITATGQRVTLRCSPRSGDLSVYWYQQSLDQGLQFLIQYYNGEERAKGNILERFSAQQFPDLHSELNLSSLELGDSALYFCASSVGDSGNTIYFGEGSWLTVV.

This clone was found once. This chain joins TRBV7-9 and TRBJ2-6, with D perhaps TRBD2 (5 bases). The CDR3 is 14 residues long. The ends were cut back, 7 bases at V and 1 base at J, with 8 bases in the middle. Germline CDR1 SEHNR, CDR2 FQNEAQ (reference sequence). For the CDR3, the DNA is TGTGCCAGCACCCCGGGATCTGGGGCCAACGTCCTGACTTTC. Amino acid sequence: CASTPGSGANVLTF.

The chain combines TRBV4-1 with TRBJ2-7, with D tentatively TRBD1 (6 bases). V shed 0 bases and J shed 2 bases, with 11 bases lying between them. CDR1 MGHRA and CDR2 YSYEKL come from the germline V gene. The CDR3 runs to 15 residues. CDR3 coding DNA: TGCGCCAGCAGCCAAGAAAGCCAGGGGCCCTACGAGCAGTACTTC. As protein: CASSQESQGPYEQYF.

This sequence joins TRBV9 and TRBJ1-2; D is perhaps TRBD1 (6 bases). This CDR3 spans 16 amino acids. Germline values: CDR1 SGDLS, CDR2 YYNGEE. V was cut by 2 bases and J by 4 bases, with 18 bases left in between. As DNA, the CDR3 is TGTGCCAGCAGCGTTAACAGGGAGGGTGGCACCTATGGCTACACCTTC. This translates into CASSVNREGGTYGYTF.

V and J are TRBV6-4 and TRBJ2-3; maybe TRBD2 (6 bases). Deletions cut 3 bases from V and 6 bases from J, with 16 bases between. CDR1 MRHNA and CDR2 SNTAGT come from the germline V gene. The CDR3 spans 15 residues. The CDR3 reads CASSENMGRGDTQYF. The CDR3 bases are TGTGCCAGCAGTGAAAACATGGGACGGGGGGATACGCAGTATTTT.

This clone was seen only once. The chain is built from TRBV5-4 and TRBJ2-2; 8 nucleotides align to TRBD1. The germline gives CDR1 SGHNT, CDR2 YYREEE (reference sequence). Trimming cost V 2 bases and J 4 bases; bases outside gene matches: 7. The CDR3 has 16 amino acids. The CDR3 DNA sequence: TGTGCCAGCAGCTTTGGGACAGGCCGCGGCACCGGGGAGCTGTTTTTT. This codes for CASSFGTGRGTGELFF.

V usage is TRBV2 and J usage is TRBJ1-4, with TRBD1 matching over 7 bases. CDR3 length: 14 amino acids. The V gene's germline CDR1 is SNHLY and CDR2 FYNNEI. V gave up 8 bases and J gave up 5 bases; unmatched junction bases: 8. The CDR3 is CASPAGGRNEKLFF. The CDR3 coding sequence is TGTGCCAGCCCTGCAGGGGGAAGGAATGAAAAACTGTTTTTT.

The chain links TRBV30 to TRBJ2-5; D is uncertain. CDR3 length equals 15 residues. V lost 0 bases and J 3 bases, leaving 14 bases between the germline ends. CDR1 GTSNPN and CDR2 SVGIG come from the germline V gene (reference sequence). This CDR3 reads CAWSVPSAAKETQYF. Here the CDR3 DNA reads TGTGCCTGGAGTGTACCCAGCGCAGCCAAAGAGACCCAGTACTTC.

The chain couples TRBV5-1 to TRBJ2-1; TRBD2 agrees at 11 bases. Germline CDR1 is SGHRS and CDR2 is YFSETQ. The CDR3 loop spans 17 amino acids. V was clipped by 2 bases and J by 1 base; unmatched bases: 5. Here the CDR3 DNA reads TGCGCCAGCAGCTTCCTCGGGACTAGCGGATCCTACAATGAGCAGTTCTTC. Translating gives CASSFLGTSGSYNEQFF.

The CDR3 here is CASSSRTATYNEQFF. The CDR3 DNA reads TGTGCCAGCAGCTCGAGGACAGCCACCTACAATGAGCAGTTCTTC. The V call is TRBV7-3, the J call TRBJ2-1; the D gene is possibly TRBD1 (6 bases). The CDR3 contains 15 residues. V gave up 4 bases and J gave up 2 bases, with 12 bases separating them. CDR1 and CDR2 (germline): SGHTA, FQGTGA.

The CDR3 spells CASRDRVGVEQYF. CDR3 nucleotides: TGTGCCAGCCGAGACAGGGTAGGGGTCGAGCAGTACTTC. The chain combines TRBV3-1 (or the pseudogene TRBV3-2) with TRBJ2-7; TRBD1 aligns across 7 bases. In germline, CDR1 is LGHDT, CDR2 YNNKEL (reference sequence). The CDR3 is 13 residues long. J gave up 6 bases and V 8 bases, and 10 bases lay outside the gene matches.

V gene TRBV12-3 or TRBV12-4 combines with J gene TRBJ1-5; possibly TRBD1 for D (5 bases). V lost 7 bases, J lost 3 bases, and 10 bases lay in between. This CDR3 spans 13 amino acids. CDR3 DNA sequence: TGTGCCAGCACCTCGACAGTCAATCAGCCCCAGCATTTT. This translates into CASTSTVNQPQHF.

This clone appeared a single time. The V gene is TRBV7-8, the J gene TRBJ2-2, with 10 nucleotides matching TRBD2. The CDR3 spans 17 residues. With V trimmed by 5 bases and J by 3 bases, 9 bases remained unmatched. Germline V gives CDR1 SGHVS, CDR2 FQNEAQ. The CDR3 sequence is CASSPRTSGKYTGELFF. The CDR3 DNA is TGTGCCAGCAGCCCGCGGACTAGCGGAAAATACACCGGGGAGCTGTTTTTT.

The V gene is TRBV7-9, the J gene TRBJ2-3; 8 bases match TRBD2. The germline V gene has CDR1 SEHNR and CDR2 FQNEAQ (reference sequence). The CDR3 has 12 residues. The J segment lost 11 bases and the V segment lost 2 bases, leaving 3 bases of the junction unmatched. CDR3 DNA sequence: TGTGCCAGCAGCTTAAGCGGGAGTGAGCAGTATTTT. This gives the protein CASSLSGSEQYF.

The gene calls are TRBV29-1 and TRBJ2-7; TRBD2 matches 8 bases. Unmatched junction bases numbered 5, after V lost 2 bases and J lost 5 bases. Germline V lookup: CDR1 SQVTM, CDR2 ANQGSEA. This CDR3 has 13 amino acids. CDR3 region: CSVEPGLENEQYF. The CDR3, as DNA: TGCAGCGTTGAACCGGGACTAGAAAACGAGCAGTACTTC.

This clone was seen once. This rearrangement joins TRBV7-8 to TRBJ2-3; 12 nucleotides align to TRBD1. CDR3 size: 15 residues. CDR1 SGHVS and CDR2 FQNEAQ come from the germline V gene. V dropped 4 bases and J dropped 2; count of bases not matched to a gene: 1. CDR3 nucleotides: TGTGCCAGCAGCTGGGGACAGGGGGCCACAGATACGCAGTATTTT. Its protein product is CASSWGQGATDTQYF. The full variable domain, completed using reference TRBV7-8 and TRBJ2-3, is GAGVSQSPRYKVAKRGQDVALRCDPISGHVSLFWYQQALGQGPEFLTYFQNEAQLDKSGLPSDRFFAERPEGSVSTLKIQRTQQEDSAVYLCASSWGQGATDTQYFGPGTRLTVL.

This clone was found a few times. The chain is built from TRBV2 and TRBJ1-3, with TRBD1 matching over 7 bases. The germline V gene has CDR1 SNHLY and CDR2 FYNNEI. The CDR3 contains 16 residues. J lost 4 bases, V lost 6 bases, and 12 bases had no gene match. The CDR3 DNA reads TGTGCCAGCAGAGCCTTAAGACAGGGCCGGGGAAACACCATATATTTT. Translating it yields CASRALRQGRGNTIYF.

The sample holds one count of this clone. The V gene is TRBV14, the J gene TRBJ1-4, with D tentatively TRBD1 (6 bases). The CDR3 is 15 residues long. Looked up from germline, CDR1 is SGHDN and CDR2 is FVKESK. The V end was cut by 4 bases, the J end by 7 bases, with 16 bases between. CDR3 loop: CASSLFRGHGEKLFF. The DNA for the CDR3 is TGTGCCAGCAGCCTATTTAGGGGACACGGTGAAAAACTGTTTTTT. Full variable domain (remainder filled in from reference TRBV14 and TRBJ1-4): EAGVTQFPSHSVIEKGQTVTLRCDPISGHDNLYWYRRVMGKEIKFLLHFVKESKQDESGMPNNRFLAERTGGTYSTLKVQPAELEDSGVYFCASSLFRGHGEKLFFGSGTQLSVL.

V gene TRBV29-1 combines with J gene TRBJ1-4; D is possibly TRBD1 (5 bases). Looked up from germline, CDR1 is SQVTM and CDR2 is ANQGSEA. The ends were cut back, 2 bases at V and 3 bases at J, with 16 bases in the middle. CDR3 length equals 16 residues. The CDR3 sequence: CSVELHGAWANEKLFF. In DNA, the CDR3 is TGCAGCGTTGAATTACATGGGGCGTGGGCTAATGAAAAACTGTTTTTT.

This sequence joins TRBV2 and TRBJ1-1; D perhaps matches TRBD1 (5 bases). Trimming removed 4 bases at V and 1 base at J, with 7 bases between. The germline V gene has CDR1 SNHLY and CDR2 FYNNEI. This CDR3 comprises 13 residues. The DNA of the CDR3 is TGTGCCAGCAGTGCTGACAGGAACACTGAAGCTTTCTTT. Protein: CASSADRNTEAFF.